Listed here are 30 T cell receptor beta chains from one sample, sequenced in a study of diagnostic markers for celiac disease. For each CDR3 protein, TCRdb gives one entry from its re-call of the reads, without DNA. This sample contains about 5,600 distinct CDR3 sequences. Specimen: either unsorted cells or a sorted T cell fraction (not recorded which). Every receptor here comes from a human donor. This table probably holds off-target reads from a library built for another chain.

The rearrangement links TRBV27 to TRBJ2-7; TCRdb names TRBD1, which stays unverified in the absence of DNA. Germline-derived CDR1 and CDR2 are MNHEY and SMNVEV (reference sequence). This CDR3 contains 14 residues. The chain's CDR3 is CASGYQGQGYEQYF.

By frequency, this clonotype registers medium-sized (0.01 to 0.1%). The chain has TRBV18 and TRBJ2-1. The CDR3 sequence is 12 residues long. Germline loops: CDR1 KGHSH, CDR2 LQKENI. The chain's CDR3 is CASSPGRGEQFF. The complete variable domain, with remaining parts taken from reference TRBV18 and TRBJ2-1, reads NAGVMQNPRHLVRRRGQEARLRCSPMKGHSHVYWYRQLPEEGLKFMVYLQKENIIDESGMPKERFSAEFPKEGPSILRIQQVVRGDSAAYFCASSPGRGEQFFGPGTRLTVL.

The CDR3 sequence is CATGQLGDSTEAFF. J is TRBJ1-1 and V is TRBV25-1; TCRdb lists TRBD1, though no DNA is available to test this call. The CDR3 is 14 amino acids. Germline lookup yields CDR1 MGHDK and CDR2 SYGVNS.

By frequency, this clonotype registers medium-sized. The rearrangement uses TRBV28 and TRBJ1-6; checking the TCRdb D call of TRBD1 is not possible without DNA. This CDR3 has 12 residues. From germline, CDR1 is MDHEN and CDR2 SYDVKM. The CDR3 loop is CASSRTGAPLHF.

The chain has TRBV29-1 and TRBJ1-5; TCRdb's D gene call, TRBD1, goes unchecked for lack of DNA. This CDR3 contains 12 residues. Germline CDR1 reads SQVTM; CDR2 reads ANQGSEA. This chain's CDR3 is CSVAGRNQAQHF.

According to its frequency, this clonotype is medium-sized (0.01 to 0.1%). V gene TRBV6-5 combines with J gene TRBJ2-7; with no DNA, the TCRdb D assignment of TRBD1 cannot be verified. This CDR3 spans 14 amino acids. Germline V gives CDR1 MNHEY, CDR2 SVGAGI. The CDR3 here is CASSSALGPLPQYF.

This clonotype registers medium-sized by frequency. The rearrangement joins TRBV20-1 to TRBJ1-5. In germline, CDR1 is DFQATT, CDR2 SNEGSKA (reference sequence). The length of the CDR3 is 13 residues. The chain's CDR3 is CSAKLQLDQPQHF.

The chain joins TRBV5-6 to TRBJ2-1; lacking DNA, the TRBD1 call made by TCRdb goes unchecked. The V gene's germline CDR1 is SGHDT and CDR2 YYEEEE. The length of the CDR3 is 17 residues. CDR3 in amino acids: CASSPGSELVTYNEQFF.

This clonotype is called medium-sized based on its frequency. The chain combines TRBV12-3 or TRBV12-4 with TRBJ1-5; TCRdb proposes TRBD1, but this gene call is untestable without DNA. This CDR3 is 14 amino acids long. The CDR3 loop is CASSSDSRNQPQHF.

This sequence joins TRBV2 and TRBJ2-5. CDR1 is SNHLY and CDR2 is FYNNEI in the germline V gene. The CDR3 sequence is 12 residues long. CDR3 in amino acids: CASSLSTETQYF.

V is TRBV6-5 and J is TRBJ1-6; the D call of TRBD1 rests on TCRdb alone, since no DNA is present to check it. The CDR3 has 16 residues. The germline gives CDR1 MNHEY, CDR2 SVGAGI. The chain's CDR3 is CASKLGSTGEWSPLHF.

This rearrangement joins TRBV20-1 to TRBJ2-1. Germline CDR1 is DFQATT and CDR2 is SNEGSKA (reference sequence). This CDR3 is 13 amino acids long. The CDR3 loop is CGAHRDSNNEQFF.

This chain connects TRBV12-3 or TRBV12-4 to TRBJ2-7; TCRdb indicates TRBD2, and absent DNA this call remains unverified. CDR3 length: 14 residues. The CDR3 reads CASSPGPSGDEQYF.

V is TRBV5-1 and J is TRBJ1-2; the D gene TCRdb calls, TRBD1, cannot be checked with no DNA. This CDR3 contains 14 residues. Germline CDR1 and CDR2: SGHRS and YFSETQ. The CDR3 is CASSSGDSPYGYTF.

This clonotype is medium-sized by frequency. This sequence joins TRBV18 and TRBJ1-5; TCRdb gives TRBD1 as the D gene, but with no DNA this cannot be confirmed. This CDR3 contains 17 residues. Germline V gene sequence: CDR1 KGHSH, CDR2 LQKENI. The CDR3 protein is CASSPRGRSISNQPQHF.

The V and J genes are TRBV19 and TRBJ2-3; the TCRdb call, TRBD2, lacks DNA for checking. Germline CDR1 and CDR2: LNHDA and SQIVND (reference sequence). The CDR3 length is 16 residues. This CDR3 reads CASSLRTSGSRDTQYF.

The J gene is TRBJ1-5, the V gene TRBV4-3. CDR1 LGHNA and CDR2 YSLEER come from the germline V gene. This CDR3 has 12 residues. The CDR3 loop reads CASSQDGGAQHF.

This clonotype is called medium-sized based on its frequency. The chain carries TRBV6-1 and TRBJ2-2; TCRdb's assignment of TRBD2 cannot be checked, as there is no DNA. Germline V gene lookup returns CDR1 MNHNS and CDR2 SASEGT. The CDR3 is 17 residues long. The CDR3 loop reads CASSPRPGNGNTGELFF.

The gene calls are TRBV5-5 and TRBJ2-1; without DNA, the TCRdb call of TRBD2 cannot be checked. Germline lookup yields CDR1 SGHKS and CDR2 YYEKEE (reference sequence). The CDR3 is 16 residues long. The chain's CDR3 is CASSLAKVTRRNEQFF.

The rearrangement joins TRBV4-3 to TRBJ2-1; the TCRdb D gene call, TRBD2, has no DNA to confirm it. The germline V gene has CDR1 LGHNA and CDR2 YSLEER. This CDR3 contains 15 residues. CDR3: CASSQDRTSRDEQFF.

The V call is TRBV30, the J call TRBJ1-5; TCRdb's D call, TRBD1, is unchecked because there is no DNA. The CDR3 totals 11 residues. The germline V gene encodes CDR1 GTSNPN and CDR2 SVGIG (reference sequence). CDR3 loop: CAWSAGGPQHF.

By frequency, this clonotype registers medium-sized. V gene TRBV6-2 or TRBV6-3 combines with J gene TRBJ1-2. The CDR3 is 13 amino acids. Germline V gene lookup returns CDR1 MNHEY and CDR2 SVGEGT. The CDR3 sequence: CASSVQADYGYTF.

The CDR3 is CASSKSMQATNEKLFF. J is TRBJ1-4 and V is TRBV9. The length of the CDR3 is 16 residues. Germline lookup yields CDR1 SGDLS and CDR2 YYNGEE. The whole variable domain, filled in from reference TRBV9 and TRBJ1-4, reads DSGVTQTPKHLITATGQRVTLRCSPRSGDLSVYWYQQSLDQGLQFLIQYYNGEERAKGNILERFSAQQFPDLHSELNLSSLELGDSALYFCASSKSMQATNEKLFFGSGTQLSVL.

The rearrangement links TRBV4-2 to TRBJ2-3; TCRdb picks TRBD2, but there is no DNA to check that call. CDR1 and CDR2 from the germline V gene are LGHNA and YNFKEQ. This CDR3 region has 17 residues. The CDR3 sequence is CASSQGPAGGQGDTQYF.

The V and J genes are TRBV12-3 or TRBV12-4 and TRBJ2-4; the TRBD2 assignment by TCRdb is unverifiable without DNA. CDR3 length: 13 amino acids. CDR3 region: CASSLGLKGIQYF.

The chain's CDR3 is CASSFSGFTEAFF. This chain uses TRBV7-6 with TRBJ1-1. The CDR3 is made up of 13 amino acids. The germline V gene has CDR1 SGHVS and CDR2 FNYEAQ.

This chain links TRBV20-1 with TRBJ2-3; TCRdb outputs TRBD1, but without DNA this stays unchecked. The CDR3 contains 14 residues. CDR1 DFQATT and CDR2 SNEGSKA come from the germline V gene (reference sequence). Here the CDR3 reads CSAPGRGNTDTQYF.

This sequence joins TRBV20-1 and TRBJ2-7; the TRBD2 assignment by TCRdb is unverifiable without DNA. The CDR3 has 12 amino acids. From germline, CDR1 is DFQATT and CDR2 SNEGSKA (reference sequence). The CDR3 loop reads CSARQAEYEQYF.

This sequence joins TRBV20-1 and TRBJ1-5. There are 13 residues in the CDR3. Germline values: CDR1 DFQATT, CDR2 SNEGSKA (reference sequence). The CDR3 here is CSARDQEFQPQHF.

This chain links TRBV20-1 with TRBJ2-7. Germline V gives CDR1 DFQATT, CDR2 SNEGSKA (reference sequence). CDR3 length equals 15 residues. CDR3 region: CSARDVTRSSDEQYF.